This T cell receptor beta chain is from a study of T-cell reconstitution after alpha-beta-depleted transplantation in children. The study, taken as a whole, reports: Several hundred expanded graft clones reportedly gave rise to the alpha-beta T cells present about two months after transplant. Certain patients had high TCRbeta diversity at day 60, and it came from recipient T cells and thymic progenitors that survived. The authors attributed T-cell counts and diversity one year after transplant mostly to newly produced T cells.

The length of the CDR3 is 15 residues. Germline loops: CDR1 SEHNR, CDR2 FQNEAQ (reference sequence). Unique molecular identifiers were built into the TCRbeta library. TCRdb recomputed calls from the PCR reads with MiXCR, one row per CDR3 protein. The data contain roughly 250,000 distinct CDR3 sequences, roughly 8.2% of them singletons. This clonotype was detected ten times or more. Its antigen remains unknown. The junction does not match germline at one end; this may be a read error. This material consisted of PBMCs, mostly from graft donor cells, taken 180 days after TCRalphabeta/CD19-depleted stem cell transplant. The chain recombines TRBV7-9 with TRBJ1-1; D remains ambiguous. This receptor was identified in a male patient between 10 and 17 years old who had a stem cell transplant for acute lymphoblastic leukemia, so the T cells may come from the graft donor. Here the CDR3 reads CASSPRATMNTEAFF. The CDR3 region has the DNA TGTGCCAGCAGCCCGAGAGCCACTATGAACACTGAAGCCTTCTTT.